The entry that follows covers one TCR beta chain sequence. Antigen specificity is unknown. PCR employed 60 Vbeta and 13 Jbeta primers. Clones were read by immunoSEQ multiplex PCR, and TCRdb kept only the in-frame ones, dropping some. The sample shows about 59,000 clones, under 80% of them seen only once. These data belong to a study of cytomegalovirus exposure and HLA in healthy donors. General study findings and limits: The likely origin of a cluster of highly shared sequence variants was a sequencing artifact. Most TCR sequences were seen very rarely across donors, but some public TCRs occurred in many. In a later analysis, parvovirus B19, influenza, CMV and Epstein-Barr virus appeared linked to several top co-occurrence clusters.

The receptor comes from a man aged 30 to 39 in good health and CMV-seropositive. Source material: PBMCs.

The CDR3 DNA sequence: TGCGCCAGCAGCCAAGAAGTTCGCGGGCACGGGGAGCTGTTTTTT. This gives the protein CASSQEVRGHGELFF. The V and J genes are TRBV4-3 and TRBJ2-2, with D possibly matching TRBD2 (5 bases). V was pared by 0 bases and J by 7 bases, with 12 bases between. Looked up from germline, CDR1 is LGHNA and CDR2 is YSLEER. This CDR3 comprises 15 residues.